This T cell receptor (beta chain) was documented in a study of cytomegalovirus exposure and HLA in healthy donors. General study findings and limits: 164 TCR beta chains were listed as cytomegalovirus-associated. Presence/absence results assume similar sequencing depth per donor, which may not hold. According to an earlier analysis, most TCR beta V segments yielded productive rearrangements about 90% or about 30% of the time.

Amplification used 60 Vbeta primers and 13 Jbeta primers. In the source study's methods: Unique TCR beta chains totaled some 80 million in a later count, with around 10 million of them shared. Clones were sequenced by immunoSEQ multiplex PCR, and TCRdb holds only the in-frame ones, with some missing. The V and J calls and clone size are taken from that table; D and trimming were inferred from the DNA. The profile shows fewer than 200,000 clones, over 75% of them singletons. Worth noting for this clone: Antigen specificity is unknown.

The junction had 6 bases not matched to a gene; V was cut back by 4 bases and J by 5 bases. This CDR3 contains 15 residues. Germline assignment: CDR1 LGHNA and CDR2 YNFKEQ. This receptor was taken from a girl under three years old in good health and CMV-seronegative. The specimen was PBMCs. The J gene is TRBJ2-1, the V gene TRBV4-2; 9 bases line up with TRBD2. DNA for the CDR3: TGTGCCAGCAGCCTACAGGGACTAGCCGACAATGAGCAGTTCTTC. Translating it yields CASSLQGLADNEQFF.